This TCR beta chain was recorded in a study of blood T cell repertoires in COVID-19. As for the study in general: Italy, Spain and the United States were the sources of the convalescent and acute COVID-19 samples. T cells, B-cell-depleted T cells, or PBMCs supplied cDNA or gDNA.

V lost 2 bases to trimming and J lost 0 bases, with 10 bases between them. The CDR3 loop spans 15 amino acids. Germline loops: CDR1 SGHTA, CDR2 FQGTGA. Profiled with immunoSEQ multiplex PCR; TCRdb holds only in-frame clones, not every one. Of over 250,000 clones in the sample, approximately 89% were seen once. Input material: peripheral blood. The chain links TRBV7-3 to TRBJ1-2; no reliable D call. The TCR sequence derives from a woman between 55 and 75 years old with acute or convalescent COVID-19. The CDR3 DNA follows: TGTGCCAGCAGCTTATATGCAGATTCTAACTATGGCTACACCTTC. It encodes CASSLYADSNYGYTF.